This T cell receptor beta chain originates from a study of T-cell reconstitution after alpha-beta-depleted transplantation in children. Regarding the study as a whole: When one year had passed after transplant, most T-cell counts and diversity came from newly produced T cells.

This clonotype was observed at least ten times. Its antigen is as yet unknown. Unique molecular identifiers tagged the TCRbeta library. Each CDR3 protein gets one entry after TCRdb re-called the PCR reads with MiXCR. The sample holds more than 200,000 distinct CDR3 sequences, more than 20% seen once. The CDR3 contains 13 residues. Deletions cut 4 bases from V and 5 bases from J, with 12 bases between. Germline CDR1 reads SQVTM; CDR2 reads ANQGSEA. This sample comprised PBMCs, obtained before TCRalphabeta/CD19-depleted stem cell transplant. This TCR came from a girl aged 2-15 years with Fanconi anemia, due to receive a stem cell transplant. The V call is TRBV29-1, the J call TRBJ1-5, with a possible D match to TRBD1 (5 bases). Here the CDR3 DNA reads TGCAGCGTTGCCTGGACACGAGATCAGCCCCAGCATTTT. It translates to CSVAWTRDQPQHF.